Below are 5 T cell receptor beta chains sequenced from a single sample in a study of T cell responses to AZD1222 COVID-19 vaccine. Data came from immunoSEQ multiplex PCR; TCRdb stores just in-frame clones and leaves some out. Found here are 95,000 to 110,000 clones, 88% of them singletons; the top ten hold around 8.7%. Sequencing was performed on peripheral blood, taken on day 0 of AZD1222 vaccination. The receptors here all came from an adult in good health.

This sequence joins TRBV9 and TRBJ2-7; perhaps D is TRBD1 or TRBD2 (6 bases each). V lost 0 bases, J lost 1 base, and 11 bases lay in between. Germline-derived CDR1 and CDR2 are SGDLS and YYNGEE. The CDR3 totals 15 residues. The DNA of the CDR3 is TGTGCCAGCAGCGTAGATCCGGGGGCTTCCTACGAGCAGTACTTC. Protein sequence: CASSVDPGASYEQYF.

Comments on this clone: Other DNA sequences in this specimen translate into the identical CDR3. The rearrangement joins TRBV10-2 to TRBJ2-7, with TRBD1 identical over 12 bases. CDR3 length equals 15 residues. Germline trimming cut 3 bases from V and 7 bases from J; bases unmatched to any gene: 7. Germline CDR1 and CDR2: WSHSY and SAAADI. DNA for the CDR3: TGCGCCAGCAGTGAATCCGGGACAGGGGGCCGGGAGCAGTACTTC. Translation gives CASSESGTGGREQYF.

This clone appeared a few times. At the DNA level, this CDR3 is encoded by other sequences in the same sample as well. The V call is TRBV6-1, the J call TRBJ2-5; 11 bases are a match to TRBD2. Trimming at V came to 2 bases and at J to 1 base, leaving 0 bases not matched to a gene. This CDR3 has 15 residues. Per germline, CDR1 MNHNS and CDR2 SASEGT. In DNA, the CDR3 is TGTGCCAGCAGTGAACTAGCGGGGGGCCAAGAGACCCAGTACTTC. It encodes CASSELAGGQETQYF.

V gene TRBV7-8 combines with J gene TRBJ1-5; 7 positions agree with TRBD1. Trimming cost V 4 bases and J 3 bases; bases outside gene matches: 6. Germline values: CDR1 SGHVS, CDR2 FQNEAQ. The CDR3 covers 15 residues. CDR3 region: CASSSTGAHNQPQHF. In DNA form, the CDR3 reads TGTGCCAGCAGCTCAACAGGGGCGCACAATCAGCCCCAGCATTTT.

The chain uses TRBV19 and TRBJ2-7, with D possibly matching TRBD2 (5 bases). CDR3 length equals 13 residues. V was trimmed by 1 base and J by 3 bases, leaving 7 bases between them. Per the germline V gene, CDR1 is LNHDA and CDR2 is SQIVND (reference sequence). This chain's CDR3 is CASSIGTSYEQYF. The CDR3 DNA sequence: TGTGCCAGTAGTATAGGCACTAGCTACGAGCAGTACTTC.